This T cell receptor (beta chain) was captured by sequencing in a study of coeliac disease. On the study more broadly: Disease groups: newly diagnosed active, refractory type I, gluten-free-diet controlled.

As to this clone: Antigen: not known.

General observations from the study: Intraepithelial and lamina propria fractions were not highly pure, so cross-contamination was possible.

Clones were read by immunoSEQ multiplex PCR, and TCRdb kept only the in-frame ones, dropping some. This table has thousands of clones, around 62% appearing once. This CDR3 is built from 14 residues. Germline-derived CDR1 and CDR2 are MNHNS and SASEGT. With 7 bases removed from V and 0 bases from J, the gap between germline ends came to 13 bases. Sequences were obtained from lymphocytes from the gut lamina propria. The chain recombines TRBV6-1 with TRBJ2-7; maybe TRBD1 (6 bases). This clonotype originated in a man in his 60s with celiac disease on a gluten-free diet. This CDR3 is CASNPRGHSYEQYF. For the CDR3, the DNA is TGTGCCAGCAATCCCAGGGGACACTCCTACGAGCAGTACTTC.